Listed below are T cell receptor beta chains from one sample, sequenced in a study of a mutant IDH1 vaccine in newly diagnosed glioma. Here immunoSEQ multiplex PCR was the method, and the copy in TCRdb shows in-frame clones only, minus some. Seen here are roughly 11,000 clones, over 75% observed once, and the top ten hold 15% to 20%. These receptors' antigens are unknown. Specimen: PBMCs, collected from a glioma patient whose treatment included an IDH1 peptide vaccine. These receptor sequences come from a man aged 30 to 39 with glioma. Each CDR3 is given with its conserved first and last residue. D genes are given only for firm matches. The size entry is marked missing in some rows and otherwise reads once, few, many or a size class.

D: NA; J: TRBJ2-1; size: NA; V: TRBV27; CDR3: CASSSTGWGEQFF; DNA: TGTGCCAGCAGTTCTACAGGGTGGGGGGAGCAGTTCTTC
D: TRBD1; J: TRBJ2-7; size: NA; V: TRBV6-5; CDR3: CASSYGQGPYEQYF; DNA: TGTGCCAGCAGTTACGGACAGGGCCCCTACGAGCAGTACTTC
D: NA; J: TRBJ2-7; size: NA; V: TRBV27; CDR3: CASSLSPQGGYEQYF; DNA: TGTGCCAGCAGTTTATCCCCTCAGGGGGGCTACGAGCAGTACTTC
D: TRBD1; J: TRBJ2-5; size: NA; V: TRBV5-6; CDR3: CASSLWGRGHETQYF; DNA: TGTGCCAGCAGCTTGTGGGGCAGGGGGCATGAGACCCAGTACTTC
D: NA; J: TRBJ1-4; size: NA; V: TRBV4-1; CDR3: CASSRGVGGVNEKLFF; DNA: TGCGCCAGCAGCCGAGGGGTCGGAGGGGTAAATGAAAAACTGTTTTTT
D: TRBD2; J: TRBJ2-7; size: NA; V: TRBV6-1; CDR3: CASSVGLAGEQYF; DNA: TGTGCCAGCAGTGTCGGACTAGCGGGTGAGCAGTACTTC
D: TRBD1; J: TRBJ2-7; size: NA; V: TRBV18; CDR3: CASSPYDRGGEQYF; DNA: TGTGCCAGCTCACCTTACGACAGGGGGGGGGAGCAGTACTTC
D: NA; J: TRBJ1-3; size: NA; V: TRBV4-1; CDR3: CASSQGYINSGNTIYF; DNA: TGCGCCAGCAGCCAAGGGTACATAAACTCTGGAAACACCATATATTTT
D: TRBD1; J: TRBJ2-1; size: NA; V: TRBV30; CDR3: CAGSSGTALVQFF; DNA: TGTGCCGGAAGCTCCGGGACAGCCCTTGTGCAGTTCTTC
D: TRBD1; J: TRBJ2-7; size: NA; V: TRBV29-1; CDR3: CSVETGQGHEQYF; DNA: TGCAGCGTTGAAACGGGACAGGGGCACGAGCAGTACTTC
D: NA; J: TRBJ1-1; size: NA; V: TRBV19; CDR3: CASSASGVGRSRVNTEAFF; DNA: TGTGCCAGTAGTGCTTCAGGGGTCGGGCGGTCCCGAGTGAACACTGAAGCTTTCTTT
D: NA; J: TRBJ2-5; size: NA; V: TRBV27; CDR3: CASSFLGTVGETQYF; DNA: TGTGCCAGCAGTTTTCTCGGGACGGTAGGAGAGACCCAGTACTTC
D: NA; J: TRBJ1-1; size: NA; V: TRBV6-4; CDR3: CASSDSTDTEAFF; DNA: TGTGCCAGCAGTGACTCAACAGACACTGAAGCTTTCTTT
D: NA; J: TRBJ2-2; size: NA; V: TRBV10-3; CDR3: CAISKNARQYTGELFF; DNA: TGTGCCATCAGTAAAAACGCGAGACAGTACACCGGGGAGCTGTTTTTT
D: NA; J: TRBJ2-7; size: few; V: TRBV2; CDR3: CAKTAAGSNEQYF; DNA: TGTGCCAAGACAGCGGCCGGCTCCAACGAGCAGTACTTC
D: NA; J: TRBJ2-6; size: NA; V: TRBV27; CDR3: CASSLRDRFSGANVLTF; DNA: TGTGCCAGCAGTTTACGTGACAGGTTCTCTGGGGCCAACGTCCTGACTTTC
D: TRBD2; J: TRBJ2-3; size: once; V: TRBV5-4; CDR3: CASSTYSAGAGTDTQYF; DNA: TGTGCCAGCAGCACTTATTCAGCGGGAGCTGGTACAGATACGCAGTATTTT
D: NA; J: TRBJ1-2; size: NA; V: TRBV30; CDR3: CAWKFRSGIGYTF; DNA: TGTGCCTGGAAATTTCGCTCAGGGATTGGCTACACCTTC
D: NA; J: TRBJ1-4; size: NA; V: TRBV18; CDR3: CASSPPLTGTPKDLNEKLFF; DNA: TGTGCCAGCTCACCGCCCCTGACCGGGACTCCCAAGGACCTCAATGAAAAACTGTTTTTT
D: NA; J: TRBJ1-1; size: large; V: TRBV14; CDR3: CASSHDTVEAFF; DNA: TGTGCCAGCAGCCATGATACAGTTGAAGCTTTCTTT
D: NA; J: TRBJ1-5; size: NA; V: TRBV19; CDR3: CASSKETPLGNQPQHF; DNA: TGTGCCAGTAGTAAAGAGACACCCCTAGGCAATCAGCCCCAGCATTTT
D: TRBD1; J: TRBJ2-1; size: NA; V: TRBV5-6; CDR3: CASSSSGTGNNEQFF; DNA: TGTGCCAGCAGCTCATCCGGGACAGGGAACAATGAGCAGTTCTTC
D: NA; J: TRBJ2-2; size: NA; V: TRBV6-5; CDR3: CASSYETGNTGELFF; DNA: TGTGCCAGCAGTTACGAGACAGGGAACACCGGGGAGCTGTTTTTT
D: NA; J: TRBJ2-6; size: NA; V: TRBV19; CDR3: CASNVNSGANVLTF; DNA: TGTGCCAGTAATGTTAACTCTGGGGCCAACGTCCTGACTTTC
D: TRBD2; J: TRBJ2-7; size: NA; V: TRBV9; CDR3: CASSVTSGDPEEQYF; DNA: TGTGCCAGCAGCGTTACTAGCGGGGACCCGGAAGAGCAGTACTTC
D: TRBD1; J: TRBJ2-1; size: NA; V: TRBV27; CDR3: CASSKGGQGFLNEQFF; DNA: TGTGCCAGCAGCAAAGGGGGACAGGGGTTTCTCAATGAGCAGTTCTTC
D: TRBD1; J: TRBJ1-2; size: NA; V: TRBV5-1; CDR3: CASSWGTGEHGYTF; DNA: TGCGCCAGCAGCTGGGGGACAGGGGAGCATGGCTACACCTTC
D: NA; J: TRBJ1-2; size: once; V: TRBV30; CDR3: CAWSHQQGNYGYTF; DNA: TGTGCCTGGAGCCACCAACAGGGTAACTATGGCTACACCTTC
D: TRBD1; J: TRBJ2-7; size: NA; V: TRBV5-1; CDR3: CASSAGTGSYEQYF; DNA: TGCGCCAGCAGCGCCGGGACAGGCTCCTACGAGCAGTACTTC
D: NA; J: TRBJ2-3; size: NA; V: TRBV12-1; CDR3: CASQVRGGRRHTQYF; DNA: TGTGCCAGTCAGGTGAGGGGCGGGAGAAGACATACGCAGTATTTT
D: TRBD1; J: TRBJ1-4; size: NA; V: TRBV2; CDR3: CASSGGQRKKLFF; DNA: TGTGCCAGCAGTGGGGGACAGCGAAAAAAACTGTTTTTT
D: NA; J: TRBJ1-2; size: NA; V: TRBV12-5; CDR3: CASGFGGGANYGYTF; DNA: TGTGCTAGTGGTTTCGGCGGAGGAGCTAACTATGGCTACACCTTC
D: TRBD1; J: TRBJ2-7; size: NA; V: TRBV28; CDR3: CASTDPGQVHEQYF; DNA: TGTGCCAGCACCGATCCCGGACAGGTCCACGAGCAGTACTTC
D: NA; J: TRBJ2-1; size: NA; V: TRBV29-1; CDR3: CSVFFHGNEQFF; DNA: TGCAGCGTTTTTTTCCACGGGAATGAGCAGTTCTTC
D: NA; J: TRBJ2-3; size: medium-sized; V: TRBV5-1; CDR3: CASYTGTYTDTQYF; DNA: TGCGCCAGCTACACCGGGACTTACACAGATACGCAGTATTTT
D: TRBD1; J: TRBJ1-1; size: NA; V: TRBV19; CDR3: CASNYQTGQGTEAFF; DNA: TGTGCCAGTAACTATCAGACAGGGCAGGGCACTGAAGCTTTCTTT
D: NA; J: TRBJ2-7; size: NA; V: TRBV7-9; CDR3: CASSLGAEKGYEQYF; DNA: TGTGCCAGCAGCTTAGGAGCGGAGAAGGGCTACGAGCAGTACTTC
D: NA; J: TRBJ1-3; size: NA; V: TRBV2; CDR3: CASSEGPSSGNTIYF; DNA: TGTGCCAGCAGTGAGGGTCCCAGCTCTGGAAACACCATATATTTT
D: NA; J: TRBJ1-1; size: NA; V: TRBV7-8; CDR3: CASSLMNTEAFF; DNA: TGTGCCAGCAGCTTAATGAACACTGAAGCTTTCTTT
D: TRBD2; J: TRBJ2-3; size: NA; V: TRBV27; CDR3: CASSSTSEDTQYF; DNA: TGTGCCAGCAGTTCGACTAGCGAAGATACGCAGTATTTT
D: TRBD2; J: TRBJ2-3; size: NA; V: TRBV7-9; CDR3: CASSLTSGTTDTQYF; DNA: TGTGCCAGCAGCTTGACTAGCGGGACTACAGATACGCAGTATTTT